A selection of T cell receptor beta chains follows, all from one sample in a study of technical replicates of blood from several donors. Sequencing was performed with immunoSEQ multiplex PCR; in TCRdb, only in-frame clones are kept and a portion is missing. Among just over 55,000 clones listed, about 93% were seen once. Input material: PBMCs. The receptors originated from a human donor in good health. Some clones in this sample may be carry-over from other donors' samples. CDR3s include the opening cysteine and the closing phenylalanine or tryptophan. The D gene is left open where the match is weak. Rows may omit the clone size; those that give it use once, few, many or a size class.

clone size	V gene	J gene	D gene	CDR3 protein	CDR3 DNA
NA	TRBV19	TRBJ1-3	TRBD1	CASSIDSLDRAGNTIYF	TGTGCCAGTAGTATAGATTCCCTTGACAGGGCCGGAAACACCATATATTTT
NA	TRBV4-2	TRBJ2-2	NA	CASSGSGTTNTGELFF	TGTGCCAGCAGCGGATCGGGGACAACAAACACCGGGGAGCTGTTTTTT
NA	TRBV7-9	TRBJ2-4	NA	CASSLVRGAKNIQYF	TGTGCCAGCAGCTTAGTCCGGGGGGCCAAAAACATTCAGTACTTC
NA	TRBV7-8	TRBJ1-4	NA	CASSYRGISEKLFF	TGTGCCAGCAGCTACCGGGGTATATCGGAAAAACTGTTTTTT
NA	TRBV4-3	TRBJ1-3	NA	CASSQVAGFSGNTIYF	TGCGCCAGCAGCCAAGTGGCGGGGTTCTCTGGAAACACCATATATTTT
NA	TRBV7-8	TRBJ2-7	NA	CASSLASGSYEQYF	TGTGCCAGCAGCTTAGCCTCGGGCTCCTACGAGCAGTACTTC
NA	TRBV29-1	TRBJ2-1	NA	CSVEELGLRHNEQFF	TGCAGCGTTGAAGAACTAGGACTGAGACACAATGAGCAGTTCTTC
NA	TRBV5-1	TRBJ2-7	TRBD1	CASSLDGTGGGYEQYF	TGCGCCAGCAGCCTGGATGGGACAGGGGGCGGCTACGAGCAGTACTTC
NA	TRBV10-3	TRBJ1-2	NA	CAISESGEPSGYTF	TGTGCCATCAGTGAGTCTGGCGAACCTAGCGGCTACACCTTC
NA	TRBV30	TRBJ2-3	TRBD2	CAWSWGGDGDTQYF	TGTGCCTGGAGCTGGGGGGGGGACGGGGATACGCAGTATTTT
NA	TRBV5-1	TRBJ1-5	NA	CASSASTDPNQPQHF	TGCGCCAGCAGCGCCTCGACAGACCCTAATCAGCCCCAGCATTTT
NA	TRBV7-9	TRBJ2-1	NA	CASRPPVSGTPYNEQFF	TGTGCCAGCAGACCCCCTGTTAGCGGAACTCCCTACAATGAGCAGTTCTTC
NA	TRBV7-6	TRBJ2-3	NA	CASSPGTDTQYF	TGTGCCAGCAGCCCCGGGACAGATACGCAGTATTTT
NA	TRBV4-3	TRBJ1-3	NA	CASSQAPTGPGNTIYF	TGCGCCAGCAGCCAAGCCCCAACAGGGCCTGGAAACACCATATATTTT
NA	TRBV6-5	TRBJ1-2	NA	CASSYSGGSGYTF	TGTGCCAGCAGTTACTCAGGAGGGTCTGGCTACACCTTC
NA	TRBV6-1	TRBJ1-2	TRBD1	CASSVSQGAAYGYTF	TGTGCCAGCAGTGTAAGTCAGGGGGCAGCCTATGGCTACACCTTC
few	TRBV18	TRBJ2-3	NA	CASSASGSTDTQYF	TGTGCCAGCTCAGCCTCCGGGAGCACAGATACGCAGTATTTT
NA	TRBV7-9	TRBJ1-4	TRBD1	CASSRGDRRGKLFF	TGTGCCAGCAGCCGAGGGGACAGACGAGGAAAACTGTTTTTT
NA	TRBV9	TRBJ1-1	TRBD1	CASTPTGSFTEAFF	TGTGCCAGCACCCCGACAGGGAGTTTCACTGAAGCTTTCTTT
NA	TRBV14	TRBJ2-5	TRBD2	CASSLGLAQETQYF	TGTGCCAGCAGCCTCGGACTAGCGCAAGAGACCCAGTACTTC
NA	TRBV29-1	TRBJ2-3	NA	CSVDGITDTQYF	TGCAGCGTTGATGGCATCACAGATACGCAGTATTTT
NA	TRBV18	TRBJ1-2	NA	CASSPRSQGEGGYTF	TGTGCCAGCTCACCACGTTCCCAGGGTGAAGGTGGCTACACCTTC
NA	TRBV4-3	TRBJ1-4	NA	CASSQSTNYYNEKLFF	TGCGCCAGCAGCCAATCAACAAACTACTATAATGAAAAACTGTTTTTT
NA	TRBV4-3	TRBJ2-5	TRBD2	CASSQDRSGGAQTQYF	TGCGCCAGCAGCCAAGATCGTAGCGGGGGGGCGCAGACCCAGTACTTC
once	TRBV4-1	TRBJ2-1	TRBD2	CASSQDEAGVYNEQFF	TGCGCCAGCAGCCAAGATGAAGCGGGAGTCTACAATGAGCAGTTCTTC
NA	TRBV2	TRBJ1-1	TRBD1	CASGKQGANTEAFF	TGTGCCAGCGGGAAACAGGGGGCAAACACTGAAGCTTTCTTT
NA	TRBV6-6	TRBJ1-1	TRBD1	CASSSTGGWTEAFF	TGTGCCAGCAGCTCGACAGGGGGTTGGACTGAAGCTTTCTTT
NA	TRBV5-5	TRBJ1-1	NA	CASSLAGWGQRAFF	TGTGCCAGCAGCTTGGCCGGATGGGGGCAGCGAGCTTTCTTT
NA	TRBV6-1	TRBJ1-1	NA	CASSSIENTEAFF	TGTGCCAGCAGTTCTATCGAGAACACTGAAGCTTTCTTT
NA	TRBV5-6	TRBJ1-1	NA	CASSLQGRGKNTEAFF	TGTGCCAGCAGCTTGCAGGGAAGGGGTAAGAACACTGAAGCTTTCTTT
NA	TRBV18	TRBJ1-6	NA	CASSPGESPLHF	TGTGCCAGCTCCCCGGGGGAATCACCCCTCCACTTT
once	TRBV5-1	TRBJ2-7	NA	CASSSLTNPYEQYF	TGCGCCAGCAGCTCGCTGACAAACCCCTACGAGCAGTACTTC
NA	TRBV7-9	TRBJ2-2	TRBD1	CASSERTGYTGELFF	TGTGCCAGCAGCGAGAGGACAGGATACACCGGGGAGCTGTTTTTT
NA	TRBV7-2	TRBJ2-2	NA	CASSKTRASGELFF	TGTGCCAGCAGCAAAACGCGAGCGTCCGGGGAGCTGTTTTTT
NA	TRBV9	TRBJ2-1	NA	CASSVLGRNEQFF	TGTGCCAGCAGCGTGTTGGGGAGAAATGAGCAGTTCTTC
once	TRBV5-4	TRBJ1-2	NA	CASSSPRGDYGYTF	TGTGCCAGCAGCTCCCCTCGGGGGGACTATGGCTACACCTTC
NA	TRBV18	TRBJ1-2	NA	CASSPSVDYGYTF	TGTGCCAGCTCACCTTCGGTTGACTATGGCTACACCTTC
NA	TRBV29-1	TRBJ2-5	TRBD2	CSVDREGSGETQYF	TGCAGCGTTGACCGGGAGGGAAGTGGGGAGACCCAGTACTTC
NA	TRBV6-5	TRBJ2-2	NA	CASTGDTSFTGELFF	TGTGCCAGCACCGGGGACACCTCGTTCACCGGGGAGCTGTTTTTT
NA	TRBV2	TRBJ1-4	NA	CASSGRGVFSTNEKLFF	TGTGCCAGCAGTGGCCGCGGGGTGTTTTCAACTAATGAAAAACTGTTTTTT
NA	TRBV4-1	TRBJ1-2	TRBD1	CASSRDVTGTGYGYTF	TGCGCCAGCAGCCGCGATGTGACAGGGACGGGCTATGGCTACACCTTC
NA	TRBV19	TRBJ2-5	NA	CASSREGRGQETQYF	TGTGCCAGCAGCCGTGAAGGTCGGGGGCAAGAGACCCAGTACTTC
NA	TRBV18	TRBJ2-7	NA	CASSPQEDFRAEQYF	TGTGCCAGCTCACCCCAGGAGGACTTTCGAGCCGAGCAGTACTTC
NA	TRBV2	TRBJ2-3	NA	CASSEGYSDTQYF	TGTGCCAGCAGTGAAGGGTACTCCGATACGCAGTATTTT
NA	TRBV20-1	TRBJ1-2	NA	CSVPLARGYTF	TGCAGTGTTCCCCTGGCCAGAGGCTACACCTTC
NA	TRBV5-5	TRBJ1-6	NA	CASSLLAPQNSPLHF	TGTGCCAGCAGCTTACTAGCTCCACAGAATTCACCCCTCCACTTT
NA	TRBV7-2	TRBJ2-1	TRBD2	CASSGDGGAGNEQFF	TGTGCCAGCAGCGGAGACGGGGGGGCTGGGAATGAGCAGTTCTTC
NA	TRBV4-2	TRBJ1-5	NA	CASSQARGGGNQPQHF	TGTGCCAGCAGCCAAGCCCGGGGGGGTGGCAATCAGCCCCAGCATTTT
once	TRBV11-2	TRBJ2-3	NA	CASSFTSGSSGDTQYF	TGTGCCAGCAGCTTTACATCCGGGAGTAGTGGGGATACGCAGTATTTT
NA	TRBV29-1	TRBJ2-3	NA	CSVERGRTDTQYF	TGCAGCGTTGAGCGGGGCCGCACAGATACGCAGTATTTT
once	TRBV6-6	TRBJ1-4	NA	CASSGRDNEKLFF	TGTGCCAGCAGTGGGAGGGATAATGAAAAACTGTTTTTT
few	TRBV7-2	TRBJ1-5	NA	CASSATNSNQPQHF	TGTGCCAGCAGCGCGACAAATAGCAATCAGCCCCAGCATTTT
once	TRBV5-1	TRBJ2-2	TRBD1	CASSTTGTEWELFF	TGCGCCAGCAGCACGACCGGGACAGAATGGGAGCTGTTTTTT
NA	TRBV4-3	TRBJ1-2	NA	CASSQVGWEGLGNGYTF	TGCGCCAGCAGCCAAGTGGGGTGGGAGGGCTTGGGAAATGGCTACACCTTC
NA	TRBV7-2	TRBJ1-4	TRBD1	CASSPTRGEKLFF	TGTGCCAGCAGCCCCACCAGGGGGGAAAAACTGTTTTTT
once	TRBV4-1	TRBJ1-2	TRBD1	CASSLLPGQVGGYTF	TGCGCCAGCAGCCTCCTACCGGGACAGGTGGGAGGCTACACCTTC
NA	TRBV18	TRBJ2-7	NA	CASSPRDYEQYF	TGTGCCAGCTCACCACGAGACTACGAGCAGTACTTC
NA	TRBV2	TRBJ2-5	TRBD2	CASSDGRELLETQYF	TGTGCCAGCAGTGATGGGCGGGAGCTGTTAGAGACCCAGTACTTC